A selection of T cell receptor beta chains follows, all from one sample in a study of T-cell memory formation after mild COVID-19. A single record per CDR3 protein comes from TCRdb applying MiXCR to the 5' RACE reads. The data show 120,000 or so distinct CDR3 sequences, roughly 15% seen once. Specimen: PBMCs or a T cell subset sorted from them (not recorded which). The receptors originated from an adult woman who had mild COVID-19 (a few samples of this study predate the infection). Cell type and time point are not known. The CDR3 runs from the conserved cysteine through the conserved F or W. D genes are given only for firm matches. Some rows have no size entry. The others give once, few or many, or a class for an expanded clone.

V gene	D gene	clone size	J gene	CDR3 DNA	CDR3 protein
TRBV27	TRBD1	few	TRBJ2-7	TGTGCCAGCACGGCCCGGGACAGGTACTACGAGCAGTACTTC	CASTARDRYYEQYF
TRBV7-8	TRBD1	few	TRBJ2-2	TGTGCCAGCAGCCCAGAGGGCAGGGGGACCGGGGAGCTGTTTTTT	CASSPEGRGTGELFF
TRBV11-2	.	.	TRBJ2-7	TGTGCCAGCAGCTTTCTCCCCGACAGGATGTCCTACGAGCAGTACTTC	CASSFLPDRMSYEQYF
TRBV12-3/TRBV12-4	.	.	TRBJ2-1	TGTGCCAGCAGGGCCGAAGGGGCGTTCAAAAATGAGCAGTTCTTC	CASRAEGAFKNEQFF
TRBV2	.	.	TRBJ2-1	TGTGCCAGCAGTGAAGTTTTGGGGTTTGCCTACAATGAGCAGTTCTTC	CASSEVLGFAYNEQFF
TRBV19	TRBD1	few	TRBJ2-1	TGTGCCAGTAGTTCCTGGACAGGAAGAGACAATGAGCAGTTCTTC	CASSSWTGRDNEQFF
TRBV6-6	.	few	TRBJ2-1	TGTGCCAGCCGAGGGAGCTCCTACAATGAGCAGTTCTTC	CASRGSSYNEQFF
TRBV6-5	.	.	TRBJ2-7	TGTGCCAGCTCACGGACAGCGGACTACGAGCAGTACTTC	CASSRTADYEQYF
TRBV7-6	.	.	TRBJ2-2	TGTGCCAGCAGCTTGGGGGCTACAACCCGGAACACCGGGGAGCTGTTTTTT	CASSLGATTRNTGELFF
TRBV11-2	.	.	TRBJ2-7	TGTGCCATCATCAAGGGGTGGGGGTACTTC	CAIIKGWGYF
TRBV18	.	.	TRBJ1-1	TGTGCCAGCTCACCTAGGACGAACACTGAAGCTTTCTTT	CASSPRTNTEAFF
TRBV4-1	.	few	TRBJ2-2	TGCGCCAGCAGCCAAAGGGTAGTACCTAACACCGGGGAGCTGTTTTTT	CASSQRVVPNTGELFF
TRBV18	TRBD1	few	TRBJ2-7	TGTGCCAGCTCACCGGGACAGGTGCTGGACGAGCAGTACTTC	CASSPGQVLDEQYF
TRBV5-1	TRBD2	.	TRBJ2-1	TGCGCCAGCAGCTTGAACGGACTAGAGTACAATGAGCAGTTCTTC	CASSLNGLEYNEQFF
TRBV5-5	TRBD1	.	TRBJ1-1	TGTGCCAGCAGCCCCAGGATAGGGGGCGGGACTGAAGCTTTCTTT	CASSPRIGGGTEAFF
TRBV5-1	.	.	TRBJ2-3	TGCGCCAGCACGGGCGGGGTTAGCACAGATACGCAGTATTTT	CASTGGVSTDTQYF
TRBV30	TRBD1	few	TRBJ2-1	TGTGCCTGGGGCAAACCGGGACAGGGCGCCTACAATGAGCAGTTCTTC	CAWGKPGQGAYNEQFF
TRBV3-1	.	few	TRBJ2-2	TGTGCCAGCAGCCAGACACTAGCCAACACCGGGGAGCTGTTTTTT	CASSQTLANTGELFF
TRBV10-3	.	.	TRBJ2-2	TGTGCCATCAGTGAGACTCTGTACACCGGGGAGCTGTTTTTT	CAISETLYTGELFF
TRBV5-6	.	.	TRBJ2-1	TGTGCCAGCAGCTTGGTTTGGGACAATGAGCAGTTCTTC	CASSLVWDNEQFF
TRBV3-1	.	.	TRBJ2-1	TGTGCCAGCAGCCAAGAGGGCCCCCGAGTAATCTTC	CASSQEGPRVIF
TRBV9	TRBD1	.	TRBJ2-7	TGTGCCAGCAGCGCCGGGACAGGGGGTTACGAGCAGTACTTC	CASSAGTGGYEQYF
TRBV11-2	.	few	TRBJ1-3	TGTGCCAGCAGCTTGAATGGAAACACCATATATTTT	CASSLNGNTIYF
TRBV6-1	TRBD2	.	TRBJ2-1	TGTGCCAGCAGTCTTGTAGCGGGAGGAGACAATGAGCAGTTCTTC	CASSLVAGGDNEQFF
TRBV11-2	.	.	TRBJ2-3	TGTGCCAGCAGCCCTGGACAACTCACAGATACGCAGTATTTT	CASSPGQLTDTQYF
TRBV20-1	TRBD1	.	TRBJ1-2	TGCAGTGCTAGAGTCCAGGACAGGGGCTATGGCTACACCTTC	CSARVQDRGYGYTF
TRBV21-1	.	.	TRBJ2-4	TGTGCCAGCAGTCTAGCCCCCTCCCCCGGGACAGGGAAAGCCAAAAACATTCAGTACTTC	CASSLAPSPGTGKAKNIQYF
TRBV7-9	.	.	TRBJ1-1	TGTGCCAGCAGCTCCTCCCGACACAAATCCACTGAAGCTTTCTTT	CASSSSRHKSTEAFF
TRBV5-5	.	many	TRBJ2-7	TGTGCCAGCAGCCCACTAGCACGGGACAGCTCCTACGAGCAGTACTTC	CASSPLARDSSYEQYF
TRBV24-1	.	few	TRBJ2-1	TGTGCCACCCAAACCGGGGCCCACTACAATGAGCAGTTCTTC	CATQTGAHYNEQFF
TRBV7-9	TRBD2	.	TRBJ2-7	TGTGCCAGCAGCTCTATCAACGCGGGGACTAGCGGCTACGAGCAGTACTTC	CASSSINAGTSGYEQYF
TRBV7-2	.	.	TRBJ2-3	TGTGCCAGCAGCTTTCTGGACTTTACAGATACGCAGTATTTT	CASSFLDFTDTQYF
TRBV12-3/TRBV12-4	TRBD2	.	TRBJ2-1	TGTGCCAGCAGCCTACTAGCGCCTACCCCTAATGAGCAGTTCTTC	CASSLLAPTPNEQFF
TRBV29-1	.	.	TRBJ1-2	TGCAGCGTCTTCGACGGCAACTATGGCTACACCTTC	CSVFDGNYGYTF
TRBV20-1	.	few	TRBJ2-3	TGCAGTGCTAGAGATCGCAGGAGAATCACAGATACGCAGTATTTT	CSARDRRRITDTQYF
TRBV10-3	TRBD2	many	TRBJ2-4	TGTGCCATCAGTGAGTCCTGGACTAGCGGCAAAAACATTCAGTACTTC	CAISESWTSGKNIQYF
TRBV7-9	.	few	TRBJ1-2	TGTGCCAGCAGCCTTGACGGCCTCTATGGCTACACCTTC	CASSLDGLYGYTF
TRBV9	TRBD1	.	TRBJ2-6	TGTGCCAGCAGCGCCACTACAGGGGCTGGGGCCAACGTCCTGACTTTC	CASSATTGAGANVLTF
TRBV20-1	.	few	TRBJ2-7	TGCAGTGCTGGATTAAACAGGGCCACAAGCTACGAGCAGTACTTC	CSAGLNRATSYEQYF
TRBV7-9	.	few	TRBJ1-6	TGTGCCAGCAGCTTATCGGATTCACCCCTCCACTTT	CASSLSDSPLHF
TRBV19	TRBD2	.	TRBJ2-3	TGTGCCAGTAGTATCGCTAGCGGGAGTCAAAGCACAGATACGCAGTATTTT	CASSIASGSQSTDTQYF
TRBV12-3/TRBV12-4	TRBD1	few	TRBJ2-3	TGTGCCAGCAGTGTCGGGACAGTCACAGATACGCAGTATTTT	CASSVGTVTDTQYF
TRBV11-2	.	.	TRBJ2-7	TGTGCCAGCAGCTTAGGTACAGTTGGGACCTACGAGCAGTACTTC	CASSLGTVGTYEQYF
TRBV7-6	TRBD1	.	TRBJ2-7	TGTGCCAGCAGCGCCCGGGACAGAGGCGAGCAGTACTTC	CASSARDRGEQYF
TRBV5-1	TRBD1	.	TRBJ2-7	TGCGCCAGCAGACGGGACAGCAACCAGGAGCAGTACTTC	CASRRDSNQEQYF
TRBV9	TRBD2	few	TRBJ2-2	TGTGCCAGCAGCGCCGGGACTAGCGGGGTCGACGGCACCGGGGAGCTGTTTTTT	CASSAGTSGVDGTGELFF
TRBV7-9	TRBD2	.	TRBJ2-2	TGTGCCAGCAGCCCGCCTGGGTTAGCGGGAATCTTCTCCGGGGAGCTGTTTTTT	CASSPPGLAGIFSGELFF
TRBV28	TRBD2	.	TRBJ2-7	TGTGCCAGCAGTTTCCAGGGACTAACCTACGAGCAGTACTTC	CASSFQGLTYEQYF
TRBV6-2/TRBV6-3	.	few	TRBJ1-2	TGTGCCAGCAGTTCGGCTCGATTCCTAGGCTACACCTTC	CASSSARFLGYTF
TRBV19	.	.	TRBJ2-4	TGTGCCAGTAGTATAGGGGGGAGGAACATTCAGTACTTC	CASSIGGRNIQYF
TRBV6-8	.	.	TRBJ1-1	TGTGCCAGCAGTTACTCAACCCTCTCACAGGAAGTTGTCGCTGAAGCTTTCTTT	CASSYSTLSQEVVAEAFF
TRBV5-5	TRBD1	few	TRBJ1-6	TGTGCCAGCAGCTTGGAGTTCAGGGGGCGGAATTCACCCCTCCACTTT	CASSLEFRGRNSPLHF
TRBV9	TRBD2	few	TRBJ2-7	TGTGCCAGCAGCGTAGCGCCTAGCGGGAGCTCCTACGAGCAGTACTTC	CASSVAPSGSSYEQYF
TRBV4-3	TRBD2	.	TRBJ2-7	TGCGCCAGCAGCCAAGGGACGGGACTAGCGGAGCTCGAGCAGTACTTC	CASSQGTGLAELEQYF
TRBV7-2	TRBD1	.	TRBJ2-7	TGTGCCAGCAGCCCAAGGACAGGGGTCTACGAGCAGTACTTC	CASSPRTGVYEQYF
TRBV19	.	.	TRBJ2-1	TGTGCCAGTAGAGAGGGAGGCTCCTACAATGAGCAGTTCTTC	CASREGGSYNEQFF
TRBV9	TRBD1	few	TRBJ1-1	TGTGCCAGCAGCGTAGCGACAGGGGAAACTGAAGCTTTCTTT	CASSVATGETEAFF